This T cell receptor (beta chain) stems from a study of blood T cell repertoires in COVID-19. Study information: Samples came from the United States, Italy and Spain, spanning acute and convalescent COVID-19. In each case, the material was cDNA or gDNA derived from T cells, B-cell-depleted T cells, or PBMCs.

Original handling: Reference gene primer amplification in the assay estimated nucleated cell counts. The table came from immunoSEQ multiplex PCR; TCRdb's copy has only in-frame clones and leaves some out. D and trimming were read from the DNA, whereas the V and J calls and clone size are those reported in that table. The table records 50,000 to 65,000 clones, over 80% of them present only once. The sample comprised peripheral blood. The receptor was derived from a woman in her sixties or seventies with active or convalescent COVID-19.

As DNA, the CDR3 is TGTGCCAGCAGTTCGACAGCTAACTATGGCTACACCTTC. It is translated as CASSSTANYGYTF. The gene calls are TRBV28 and TRBJ1-2; tentative D call: TRBD1 (5 bases). The CDR3 totals 13 residues. The germline V and J ends were trimmed by 4 bases and 0 bases, with 6 bases remaining between them. Germline values: CDR1 MDHEN, CDR2 SYDVKM.